The 18 T cell receptor beta chains listed next were all sequenced from one sample in a study of siplizumab effects on memory and regulatory T cells. Profiled with immunoSEQ multiplex PCR; TCRdb holds only in-frame clones, not every one. The sample lists about 110,000 clones; approximately 94% were seen once. The specimen sequenced was CD4+ T cells sorted from blood. The receptors come from a human donor in good health.

V gene TRBV6-4 combines with J gene TRBJ2-1; tentatively, D is TRBD1 or TRBD2 (7 bases each). Germline CDR1 is MRHNA and CDR2 is SNTAGT. This CDR3 contains 16 residues. Trimming pared 4 bases from V and 3 bases from J, leaving 16 bases between. The CDR3 bases are TGTGCCAGCAGTGTACAGAGCGGGACAGACTACAATGAGCAGTTCTTC. Translated: CASSVQSGTDYNEQFF.

This chain uses TRBV18 with TRBJ1-1; no clear D. Germline V gene lookup returns CDR1 KGHSH and CDR2 LQKENI. This CDR3 is built from 13 residues. V lost 3 bases to trimming and J lost 1 base, with 6 bases between them. CDR3 sequence reads: CASSPMGNTEAFF. CDR3 nucleotides: TGTGCCAGCTCACCGATGGGGAACACTGAAGCTTTCTTT.

The chain is built from TRBV6-9 and TRBJ2-1, with 10 bases identical to TRBD2. Germline trimming cut 4 bases from V and 8 bases from J; bases unmatched to any gene: 5. Looked up from germline, CDR1 is MNHGY and CDR2 is SVAAGI. The CDR3 is made up of 14 amino acids. The DNA for the CDR3 is TGTGCCAGCAGTTCCGGGACTAGCGCTTATGAGCAGTTCTTC. It yields the protein CASSSGTSAYEQFF.

This chain links TRBV18 with TRBJ1-3, with D possibly TRBD1 on 5 matching bases. This CDR3 spans 14 amino acids. V was trimmed by 5 bases and J by 7 bases, leaving 15 bases between them. Germline V lookup: CDR1 KGHSH, CDR2 LQKENI. CDR3 nucleotide sequence: TGTGCCAGCTCAGCCGGGACGGCGGGGAACACCATATATTTT. Encoded protein: CASSAGTAGNTIYF. The variable domain in full, completed from reference TRBV18 and TRBJ1-3, reads NAGVMQNPRHLVRRRGQEARLRCSPMKGHSHVYWYRQLPEEGLKFMVYLQKENIIDESGMPKERFSAEFPKEGPSILRIQQVVRGDSAAYFCASSAGTAGNTIYFGEGSWLTVV.

This chain joins TRBV19 and TRBJ1-2; D unresolved. Germline loops: CDR1 LNHDA, CDR2 SQIVND (reference sequence). The CDR3 covers 12 residues. Trimming took 6 bases from V and 7 from J, leaving 12 bases between them. CDR3 coding DNA: TGTGCCAGTAGCCGTCCACGCTCTGGCTACACCTTC. Encoded protein: CASSRPRSGYTF.

CDR3 sequence (DNA): TGCGCCAGCAGCACCCGGGGGAACACTGAAGCTTTCTTT. It specifies CASSTRGNTEAFF. The chain is built from TRBV4-1 and TRBJ1-1; D gene uncertain. The CDR3 extends over 13 amino acids. V was trimmed by 5 bases and J by 1 base, leaving 8 bases between them. Germline V gene lookup returns CDR1 MGHRA and CDR2 YSYEKL.

The chain recombines TRBV6-5 with TRBJ2-3; 9 bases align to TRBD2. CDR1 is MNHEY, CDR2 SVGAGI, per germline. V gave up 6 bases and J gave up 0 bases; unmatched junction bases: 4. This CDR3 region has 15 residues. CDR3 loop: CASSGGGASTDTQYF. The DNA of the CDR3 is TGTGCCAGCAGCGGCGGGGGGGCCAGCACAGATACGCAGTATTTT.

The chain has TRBV19 and TRBJ2-2; D is undetermined. V was trimmed by 7 bases and J by 0 bases, leaving 9 bases between them. The CDR3 is 14 residues long. The germline V gene encodes CDR1 LNHDA and CDR2 SQIVND (reference sequence). The CDR3 region is CASTSASNTGELFF. CDR3 bases: TGTGCCAGTACAAGCGCCTCGAACACCGGGGAGCTGTTTTTT.

This chain links TRBV13 with TRBJ2-7; no clear D. Trimming removed 4 bases from V and 5 bases from J, with 18 bases in between. The CDR3 length is 15 residues. The germline V gene encodes CDR1 PRHDT and CDR2 FYEKMQ (reference sequence). The CDR3 region has the DNA TGTGCCAGCAGCTCCCCAGGCCGCCTTGTCGACGAGCAGTACTTC. Protein: CASSSPGRLVDEQYF.

CDR3 protein: CASSVGPAGGFSARDEQYF. DNA for the CDR3: TGTGCCAGCAGCGTAGGGCCAGCGGGAGGGTTCTCGGCCCGGGACGAGCAGTACTTC. The chain recombines TRBV9 with TRBJ2-7; 10 nucleotides agree with TRBD2. Germline V gives CDR1 SGDLS, CDR2 YYNGEE. This CDR3 spans 19 amino acids. Unmatched junction bases numbered 17, after V lost 0 bases and J lost 5 bases.

This clone was observed a handful of times. This chain uses TRBV19 with TRBJ2-7; D may be TRBD2 (6 bases). Germline CDR1 is LNHDA and CDR2 is SQIVND (reference sequence). With 3 bases removed from V and 0 bases from J, the gap between germline ends came to 9 bases. The length of the CDR3 is 14 residues. The CDR3 DNA follows: TGTGCCAGTAGTATGGGCGGGGTCTCCTACGAGCAGTACTTC. Encoded protein: CASSMGGVSYEQYF.

CDR3 in amino acids: CASSTKILTEAFF. The DNA of the CDR3 is TGTGCCAGCAGCACCAAGATCCTCACTGAAGCTTTCTTT. This chain links TRBV7-9 with TRBJ1-1; no firm D call. This CDR3 comprises 13 residues. Trimming took off 5 bases at V and 4 bases at J, with 11 bases between the two ends. Germline V lookup: CDR1 SEHNR, CDR2 FQNEAQ (reference sequence).

V gene TRBV2 combines with J gene TRBJ2-1; 11 bases are shared with TRBD2. This CDR3 contains 18 residues. V gave up 10 bases and J gave up 0 bases; unmatched junction bases: 14. CDR1 SNHLY and CDR2 FYNNEI come from the germline V gene. The CDR3 region is CAIPPGLAGGSSYNEQFF. CDR3 in DNA: TGTGCCATCCCCCCGGGGCTAGCGGGGGGCAGCTCCTACAATGAGCAGTTCTTC.

The V call is TRBV28, the J call TRBJ1-2; D is unclear. Trimming cost V 5 bases and J 2 bases, with 15 bases left between them. This CDR3 is built from 15 residues. The germline CDR1 and CDR2 sequences are MDHEN and SYDVKM. The CDR3 is CASSPPGRSNYGYTF. DNA for the CDR3: TGTGCCAGCAGTCCCCCCGGGCGCTCCAACTATGGCTACACCTTC.

Comments on this clone: Because the CDR3 is missing its conserved closing phenylalanine or tryptophan, this is likely a read error. The DNA is left out, because the CDR3 cannot be placed on it with certainty; the CDR3 is given as TCRdb lists it. The rearrangement links TRBV7-8 to TRBJ2-7; the table's D call of TRBD2 was not tested on the DNA. The CDR3 is 13 amino acids in total, end residues counted. The germline CDR1 and CDR2 sequences are SGHVS and FQNEAQ. CDR3 amino acids: CASSAGLAGGLSL.

This clone turned up a few times. V is TRBV4-2 and J is TRBJ1-2, with 7 bases fitting TRBD1. The CDR3 is made up of 18 amino acids. The V gene end was trimmed by 0 bases and the J gene end by 3 bases; junction bases not matched to a gene: 13. Germline CDR1 is LGHNA and CDR2 is YNFKEQ. This chain's CDR3 is CASSQDWSRQGRDYGYTF. CDR3 coding DNA: TGTGCCAGCAGCCAAGATTGGTCGCGACAGGGAAGGGACTATGGCTACACCTTC.

The rearrangement links TRBV11-2 to TRBJ2-1; D is possibly TRBD2 (6 bases). This CDR3 has 15 residues. CDR1 is SGHAT and CDR2 is FQNNGV in the germline V gene. V lost 2 bases and J 9 bases, leaving 17 bases between the germline ends. CDR3 residues: CASSLPQGLSGEQFF. The CDR3 region has the DNA TGTGCCAGCAGCTTACCCCAGGGACTTAGCGGTGAGCAGTTCTTC.

The CDR3 bases are TGTGCCAGCAGCTTAGGAGTGGGGAGTGCTAGCGGAAGCACAGATACGCAGTATTTT. It specifies CASSLGVGSASGSTDTQYF. This sequence joins TRBV11-2 and TRBJ2-3; 7 nucleotides agree with TRBD2. The V and J ends lost 1 base and 0 bases, in that order; junction bases with no gene match: 13. This CDR3 comprises 19 residues. The germline gives CDR1 SGHAT, CDR2 FQNNGV.